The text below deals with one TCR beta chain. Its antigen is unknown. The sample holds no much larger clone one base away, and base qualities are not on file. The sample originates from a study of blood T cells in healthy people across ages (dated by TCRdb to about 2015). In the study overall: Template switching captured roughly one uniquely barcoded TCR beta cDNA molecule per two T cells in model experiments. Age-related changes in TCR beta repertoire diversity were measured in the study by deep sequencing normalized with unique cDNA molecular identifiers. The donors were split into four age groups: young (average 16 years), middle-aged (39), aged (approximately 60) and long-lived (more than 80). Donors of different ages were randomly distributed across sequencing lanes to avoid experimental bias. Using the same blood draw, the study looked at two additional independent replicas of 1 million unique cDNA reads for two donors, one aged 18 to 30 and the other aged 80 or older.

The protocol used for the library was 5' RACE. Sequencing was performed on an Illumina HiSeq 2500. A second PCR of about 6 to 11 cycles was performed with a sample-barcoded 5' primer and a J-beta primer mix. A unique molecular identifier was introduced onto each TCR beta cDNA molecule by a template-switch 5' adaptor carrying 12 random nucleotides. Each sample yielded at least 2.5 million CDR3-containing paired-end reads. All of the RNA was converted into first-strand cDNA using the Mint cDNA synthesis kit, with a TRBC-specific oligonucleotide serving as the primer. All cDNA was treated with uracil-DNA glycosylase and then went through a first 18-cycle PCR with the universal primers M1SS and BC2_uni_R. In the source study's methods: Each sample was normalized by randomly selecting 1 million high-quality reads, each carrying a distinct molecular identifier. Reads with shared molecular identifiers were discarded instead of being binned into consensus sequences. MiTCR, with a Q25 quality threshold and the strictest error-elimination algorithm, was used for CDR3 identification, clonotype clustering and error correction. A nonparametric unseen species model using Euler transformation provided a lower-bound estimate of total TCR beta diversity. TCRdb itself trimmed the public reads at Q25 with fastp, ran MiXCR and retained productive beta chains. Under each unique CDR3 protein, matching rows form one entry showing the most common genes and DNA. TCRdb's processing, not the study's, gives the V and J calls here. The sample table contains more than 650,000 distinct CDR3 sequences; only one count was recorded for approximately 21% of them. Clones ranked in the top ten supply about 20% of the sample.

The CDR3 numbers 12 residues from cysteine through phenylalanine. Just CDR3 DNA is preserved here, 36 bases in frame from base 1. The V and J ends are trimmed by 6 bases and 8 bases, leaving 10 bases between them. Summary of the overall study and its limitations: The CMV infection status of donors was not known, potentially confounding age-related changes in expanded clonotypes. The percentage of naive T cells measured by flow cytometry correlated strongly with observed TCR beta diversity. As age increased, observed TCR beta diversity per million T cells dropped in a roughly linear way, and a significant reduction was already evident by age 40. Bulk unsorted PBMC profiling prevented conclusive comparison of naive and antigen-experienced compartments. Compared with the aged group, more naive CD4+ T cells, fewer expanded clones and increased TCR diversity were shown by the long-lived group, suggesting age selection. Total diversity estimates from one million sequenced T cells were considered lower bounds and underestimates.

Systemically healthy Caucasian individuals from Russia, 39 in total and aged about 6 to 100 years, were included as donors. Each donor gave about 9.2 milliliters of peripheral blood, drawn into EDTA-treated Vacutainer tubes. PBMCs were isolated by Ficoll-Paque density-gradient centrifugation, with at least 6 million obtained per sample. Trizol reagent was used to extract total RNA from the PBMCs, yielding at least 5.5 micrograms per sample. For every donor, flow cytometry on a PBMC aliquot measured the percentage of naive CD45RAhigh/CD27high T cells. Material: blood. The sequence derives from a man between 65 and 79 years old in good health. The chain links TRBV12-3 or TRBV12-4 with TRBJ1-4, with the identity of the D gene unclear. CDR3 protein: CASSGRAEKLFF. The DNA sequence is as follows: TGTGCCAGCAGCGGGAGGGCCGAAAAACTGTTTTTT.